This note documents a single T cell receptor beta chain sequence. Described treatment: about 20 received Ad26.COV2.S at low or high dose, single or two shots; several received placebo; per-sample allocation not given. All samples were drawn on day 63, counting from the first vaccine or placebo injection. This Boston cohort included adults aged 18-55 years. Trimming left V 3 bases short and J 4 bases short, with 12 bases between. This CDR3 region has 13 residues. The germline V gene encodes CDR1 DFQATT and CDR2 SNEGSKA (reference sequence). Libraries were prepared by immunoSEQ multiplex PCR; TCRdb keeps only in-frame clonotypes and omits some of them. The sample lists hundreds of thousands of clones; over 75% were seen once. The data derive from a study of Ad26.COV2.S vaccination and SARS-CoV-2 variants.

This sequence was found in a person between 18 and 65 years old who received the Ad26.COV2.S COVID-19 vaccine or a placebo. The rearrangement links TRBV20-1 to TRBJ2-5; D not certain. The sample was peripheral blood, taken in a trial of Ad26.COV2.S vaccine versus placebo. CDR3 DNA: TGCAGTGCTAGTGATAGGGTAGGAGAGACCCAGTACTTC. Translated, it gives CSASDRVGETQYF.